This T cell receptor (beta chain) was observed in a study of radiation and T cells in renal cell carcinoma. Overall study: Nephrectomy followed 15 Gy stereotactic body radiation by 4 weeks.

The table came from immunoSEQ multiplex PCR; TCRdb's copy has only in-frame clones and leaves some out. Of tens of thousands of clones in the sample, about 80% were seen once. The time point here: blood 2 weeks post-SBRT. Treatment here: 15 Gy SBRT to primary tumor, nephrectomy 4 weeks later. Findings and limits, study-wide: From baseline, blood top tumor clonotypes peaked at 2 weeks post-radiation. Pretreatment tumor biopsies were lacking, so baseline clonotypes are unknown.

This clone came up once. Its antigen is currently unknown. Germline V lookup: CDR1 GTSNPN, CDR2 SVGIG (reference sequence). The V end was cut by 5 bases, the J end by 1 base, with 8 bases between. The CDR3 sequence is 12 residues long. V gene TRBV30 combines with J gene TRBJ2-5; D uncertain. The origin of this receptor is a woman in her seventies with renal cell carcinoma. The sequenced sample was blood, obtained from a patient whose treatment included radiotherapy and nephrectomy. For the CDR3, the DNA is TGTGCCTGGGGCACAGTCCAAGAGACCCAGTACTTC. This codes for CAWGTVQETQYF.